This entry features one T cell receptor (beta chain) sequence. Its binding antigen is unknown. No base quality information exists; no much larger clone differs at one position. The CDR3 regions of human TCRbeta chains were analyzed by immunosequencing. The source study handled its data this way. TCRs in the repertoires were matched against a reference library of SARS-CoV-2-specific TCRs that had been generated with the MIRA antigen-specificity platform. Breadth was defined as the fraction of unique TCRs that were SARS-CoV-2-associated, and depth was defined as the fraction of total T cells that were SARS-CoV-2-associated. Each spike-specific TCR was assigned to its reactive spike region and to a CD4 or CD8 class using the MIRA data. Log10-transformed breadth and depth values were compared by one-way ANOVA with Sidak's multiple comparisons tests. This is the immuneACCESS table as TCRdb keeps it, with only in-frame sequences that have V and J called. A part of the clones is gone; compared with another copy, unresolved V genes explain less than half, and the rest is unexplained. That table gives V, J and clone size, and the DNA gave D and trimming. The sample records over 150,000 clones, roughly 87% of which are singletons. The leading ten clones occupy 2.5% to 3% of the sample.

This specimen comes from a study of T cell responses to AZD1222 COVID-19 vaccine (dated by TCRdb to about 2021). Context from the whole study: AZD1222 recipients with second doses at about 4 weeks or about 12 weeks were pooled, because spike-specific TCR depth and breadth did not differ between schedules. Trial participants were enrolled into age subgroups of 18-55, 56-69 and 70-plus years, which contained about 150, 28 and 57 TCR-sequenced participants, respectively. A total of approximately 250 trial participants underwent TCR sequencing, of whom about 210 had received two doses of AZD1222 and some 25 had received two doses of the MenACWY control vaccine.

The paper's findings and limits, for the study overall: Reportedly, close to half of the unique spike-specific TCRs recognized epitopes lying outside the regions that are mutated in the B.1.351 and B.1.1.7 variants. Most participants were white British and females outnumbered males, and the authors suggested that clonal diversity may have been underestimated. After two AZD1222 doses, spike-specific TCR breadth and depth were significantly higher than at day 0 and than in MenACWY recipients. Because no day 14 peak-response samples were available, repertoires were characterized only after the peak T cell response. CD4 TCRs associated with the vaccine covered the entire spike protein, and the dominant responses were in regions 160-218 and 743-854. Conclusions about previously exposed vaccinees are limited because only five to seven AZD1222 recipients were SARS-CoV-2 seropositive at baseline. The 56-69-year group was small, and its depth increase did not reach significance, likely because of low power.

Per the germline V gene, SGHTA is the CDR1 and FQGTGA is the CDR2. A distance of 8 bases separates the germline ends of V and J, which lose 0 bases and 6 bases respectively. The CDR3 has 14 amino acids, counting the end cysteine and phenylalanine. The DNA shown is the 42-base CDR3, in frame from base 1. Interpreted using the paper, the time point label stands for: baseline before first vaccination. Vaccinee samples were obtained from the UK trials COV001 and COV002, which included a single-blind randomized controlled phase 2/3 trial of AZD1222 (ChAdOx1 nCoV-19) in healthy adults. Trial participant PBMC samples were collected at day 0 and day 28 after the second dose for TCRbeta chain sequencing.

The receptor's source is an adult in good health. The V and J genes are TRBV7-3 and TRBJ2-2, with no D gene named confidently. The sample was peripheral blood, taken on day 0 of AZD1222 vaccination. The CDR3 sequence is CASSLTGSAGELFF. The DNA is TGTGCCAGCAGCTTAACGGGTTCGGCCGGGGAGCTGTTTTTT. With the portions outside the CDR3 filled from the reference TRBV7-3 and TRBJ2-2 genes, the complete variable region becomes GAGVSQTPSNKVTEKGKYVELRCDPISGHTALYWYRQSLGQGPEFLIYFQGTGAADDSGLPNDRFFAVRPEGSVSTLKIQRTERGDSAVYLCASSLTGSAGELFFGEGSRLTVL.